The 15 T cell receptor beta chains given below trace back to one sample, sequenced in a study of Ad26.COV2.S vaccination and SARS-CoV-2 variants (dated by TCRdb to 2020 to 2022). Receptor amplification or capture employed the immunoSEQ multiplex PCR assay. TCRdb's version of the immuneACCESS table is confined to in-frame rearrangements and falls short of the full clone set. An unresolved V gene accounts for under half of the shortfall where checked; the remainder is of unknown origin. This sample gives approximately 500,000 clones in total; around 85% of them show up just once. The ten most abundant clones make up more than 10% of the sample. What the treatment or condition label conveys for this sample: roughly 18 received Ad26.COV2.S at low or high dose, single or two shots; roughly five received placebo; per-sample allocation not given. For vaccine and placebo recipients, the sequenced repertoires came from samples collected on day 63 after the first injection.

The sample was peripheral blood, taken in a trial of Ad26.COV2.S vaccine versus placebo. Source of these receptors: a person between 18 and 60 years old who received the Ad26.COV2.S COVID-19 vaccine or a placebo.

The chain is built from TRBV29-1 and TRBJ2-3; tentatively, D is TRBD2 (5 bases). Trimming left V 4 bases short and J 4 bases short, with 18 bases between. The CDR3 contains 15 residues. Looked up from germline, CDR1 is SQVTM and CDR2 is ANQGSEA. CDR3 DNA: TGCAGCGTTGTCGAGGTCCGGGGTTTGGCAGATACGCAGTATTTT. It translates to CSVVEVRGLADTQYF.

In nucleotides, the CDR3 is TGTGCCAGCAGCCTCTCCGCGCCTCCGGGTGAGCAGTTCTTC. It translates to CASSLSAPPGEQFF. The rearrangement links TRBV28 to TRBJ2-1; D is ambiguous. Germline assignment: CDR1 MDHEN and CDR2 SYDVKM. The CDR3 spans 14 residues. Trimming cost V 6 bases and J 9 bases, with 18 bases left between them.

The gene calls are TRBV5-1 and TRBJ2-5; D remains ambiguous. The CDR3 spans 13 residues. Germline V lookup: CDR1 SGHRS, CDR2 YFSETQ. V shed 4 bases and J shed 5 bases, with 12 bases lying between them. In DNA, the CDR3 is TGCGCCAGCAGCGGCTACCTGGGGGAGACCCAGTACTTC. The encoded protein is CASSGYLGETQYF.

This clone was seen a handful of times. The chain carries TRBV7-6 and TRBJ1-2, with D tentatively TRBD1 (5 bases). The V end was cut by 7 bases, the J end by 0 bases, with 18 bases between. CDR1 and CDR2 (germline): SGHVS, FNYEAQ. This CDR3 has 16 residues. CDR3 in DNA: TGTGCCAGCACCCCGGGGGGACGCCGTTCTAACTATGGCTACACCTTC. It is translated as CASTPGGRRSNYGYTF.

V usage is TRBV27 and J usage is TRBJ2-7; the D gene is possibly TRBD1 (5 bases). Trimming cost V 6 bases and J 1 base, with 16 bases left between them. The length of the CDR3 is 15 residues. Germline V gene lookup returns CDR1 MNHEY and CDR2 SMNVEV (reference sequence). Written as DNA, the CDR3 is TGTGCCAGCAGACCGACAGCGACCATGTCCTACGAGCAGTACTTC. It translates to CASRPTATMSYEQYF.

The V and J genes are TRBV4-3 and TRBJ1-2; D unresolved. CDR1 and CDR2 from the germline V gene are LGHNA and YSLEER. V lost 2 bases and J lost 3, with 10 bases in between. This CDR3 is built from 14 residues. CDR3: CASSQRTAYYGYTF. In DNA form, the CDR3 reads TGCGCCAGCAGCCAAAGAACAGCTTACTATGGCTACACCTTC.

This clone occurred a few times. The V gene is TRBV27, the J gene TRBJ2-2, with D possibly TRBD2 on 6 matching bases. This CDR3 is 15 amino acids long. The V end lost 6 bases, the J end lost 6 bases, and 17 bases lay between the germline ends. CDR1 and CDR2 from the germline V gene are MNHEY and SMNVEV (reference sequence). As DNA, the CDR3 is TGTGCCAGCAGAGAGGTGGCGGGAATCGCCGGGGAGCTGTTTTTT. Translation: CASREVAGIAGELFF.

In the case of this clone: Different DNA sequences within this sample yield the same CDR3. J is TRBJ2-7 and V is TRBV29-1; 11 bases line up with TRBD2. This CDR3 contains 12 residues. V was clipped by 7 bases and J by 3 bases; unmatched bases: 2. Germline values: CDR1 SQVTM, CDR2 ANQGSEA. CDR3: CSGTSGSYEQYF. The CDR3 DNA is TGCAGCGGAACTAGCGGGAGCTACGAGCAGTACTTC.

In this sample, this clone turned up once. The V and J genes are TRBV6-2 or TRBV6-3 and TRBJ2-5; D perhaps matches TRBD2 (7 bases). This CDR3 is 15 amino acids long. CDR1 is MNHEY and CDR2 is SVGEGT in the germline V gene. V was cut by 5 bases and J by 4 bases, with 17 bases left in between. CDR3 sequence (DNA): TGTGCCAGCAGTATCGGCGGGGGCCCTAGAGAGACCCAGTACTTC. Its protein product is CASSIGGGPRETQYF.

The rearrangement joins TRBV11-3 to TRBJ2-7; 10 bases are shared with TRBD1. The germline V gene has CDR1 SGHNT and CDR2 YENEEA. The CDR3 is 16 amino acids. The V segment lost 4 bases and the J segment 7 bases; nucleotides outside the gene matches: 13. The CDR3 nucleotides are TGTGCCAGCAGCTCTAACGCCGGGACAGGGGTCGGGGAGCAGTACTTC. Amino acid sequence: CASSSNAGTGVGEQYF.

The chain is built from TRBV18 and TRBJ1-1; tentatively, D is TRBD1 (5 bases). The V gene lost 3 bases and the J gene lost 4 bases, with 15 bases spanning the gap. The CDR3 runs 15 residues. In germline, CDR1 is KGHSH, CDR2 LQKENI. In DNA form, the CDR3 reads TGTGCCAGCTCACCTGTTTTCTTCGGGGGCACTGAAGCTTTCTTT. Its translation: CASSPVFFGGTEAFF. The whole variable domain, filled in from reference TRBV18 and TRBJ1-1, reads NAGVMQNPRHLVRRRGQEARLRCSPMKGHSHVYWYRQLPEEGLKFMVYLQKENIIDESGMPKERFSAEFPKEGPSILRIQQVVRGDSAAYFCASSPVFFGGTEAFFGQGTRLTVV.

V usage is TRBV2 and J usage is TRBJ2-1; 9 bases are shared with TRBD2. V lost 7 bases and J lost 1; bases outside the gene matches: 11. Germline CDR1 reads SNHLY; CDR2 reads FYNNEI. The CDR3 length is 17 residues. The chain's CDR3 is CASKLTGTSTSYNEQFF. The CDR3 nucleotides are TGTGCCAGCAAACTGACCGGGACTAGCACATCCTACAATGAGCAGTTCTTC.

V and J are TRBV4-3 and TRBJ2-7; 8 bases agree with TRBD2. This CDR3 spans 17 amino acids. V lost 4 bases to trimming and J lost 2 bases; unmatched junction nucleotides: 13. Germline V gene sequence: CDR1 LGHNA, CDR2 YSLEER. The CDR3 loop is CASSRSGIAGRTYEQYF. CDR3 nucleotide sequence: TGCGCCAGCAGCCGGTCCGGTATAGCGGGGCGTACCTACGAGCAGTACTTC.

This rearrangement joins TRBV27 to TRBJ1-2; 9 positions agree with TRBD1. Germline assignment: CDR1 MNHEY and CDR2 SMNVEV (reference sequence). Germline trimming cut 4 bases from V and 5 bases from J; bases unmatched to any gene: 11. The CDR3 length is 16 residues. CDR3 residues: CASSSHRDRVDYGYTF. CDR3 sequence (DNA): TGTGCCAGCAGTTCACACCGGGACAGGGTCGATTATGGCTACACCTTC.

This clone showed up just a few times. The chain recombines TRBV27 with TRBJ2-2, with 7 bases that match TRBD1. This CDR3 spans 18 amino acids. In germline, CDR1 is MNHEY, CDR2 SMNVEV (reference sequence). The ends lost 6 bases at V and 0 bases at J; junction bases unmatched: 13. The CDR3 coding sequence is TGTGCCAGCAGCCGCCAATTACCGGGACAGTCGAACACCGGGGAGCTGTTTTTT. Amino acids: CASSRQLPGQSNTGELFF.